Each of the 18 T cell receptor beta chains below was sequenced from the same sample in a study of blood T cell repertoires in COVID-19. This table comes from immunoSEQ multiplex PCR, and its TCRdb copy is limited to in-frame clones, with some not included. This sample has 100,000 to 150,000 clones, with less than 90% found just once. The source material was peripheral blood. The source of these receptors is a man aged 60-69 years with acute or convalescent COVID-19.

The chain combines TRBV19 with TRBJ2-7, with D uncertain. V lost 2 bases to trimming and J lost 2 bases, with 10 bases between them. Germline V gives CDR1 LNHDA, CDR2 SQIVND (reference sequence). The CDR3 has 14 residues. Here the CDR3 reads CASSIPHSPYEQYF. Here the CDR3 DNA reads TGTGCCAGTAGTATACCTCATAGTCCCTACGAGCAGTACTTC.

The DNA of the CDR3 is TGTGCCAGTAGTACCGGACAGGGGGTGCGGAATCAGCCCCAGCATTTT. The encoded protein is CASSTGQGVRNQPQHF. The chain couples TRBV19 to TRBJ1-5; 10 bases are a match to TRBD1. Germline V lookup: CDR1 LNHDA, CDR2 SQIVND (reference sequence). J lost 4 bases, V lost 4 bases, and 7 bases had no gene match. The CDR3 is 16 residues long.

The J gene is TRBJ1-4, the V gene TRBV27, with TRBD1 identical over 8 bases. The CDR3 loop spans 13 amino acids. CDR1 is MNHEY and CDR2 is SMNVEV in the germline V gene (reference sequence). The J segment lost 4 bases and the V segment lost 10 bases, leaving 5 bases of the junction unmatched. CDR3 sequence: CATRDRRNEKLFF. In DNA form, the CDR3 reads TGTGCCACCCGGGACAGGCGTAATGAAAAACTGTTTTTT.

The chain uses TRBV30 and TRBJ2-5; 10 bases are a match to TRBD1. The CDR3 runs 13 residues. Germline trimming cut 4 bases from V and 7 bases from J; bases unmatched to any gene: 6. The germline V gene has CDR1 GTSNPN and CDR2 SVGIG (reference sequence). The CDR3 region is CAWNRQGALTQYF. The CDR3 nucleotides are TGTGCCTGGAATCGACAGGGGGCACTGACCCAGTACTTC.

The chain has TRBV7-9 and TRBJ2-5, with 8 bases that match TRBD1. J gave up 2 bases and V 5 bases, and 10 bases lay outside the gene matches. CDR3 length: 16 residues. Per germline, CDR1 SEHNR and CDR2 FQNEAQ (reference sequence). CDR3 coding DNA: TGTGCCAGCAGCCGAAGAGGGACAGGACCACAAGAGACCCAGTACTTC. It translates to CASSRRGTGPQETQYF. The entire variable domain, with the rest obtained from reference TRBV7-9 and TRBJ2-5, is as follows: DTGVSQNPRHKITKRGQNVTFRCDPISEHNRLYWYRQTLGQGPEFLTYFQNEAQLEKSRLLSDRFSAERPKGSFSTLEIQRTEQGDSAMYLCASSRRGTGPQETQYFGPGTRLLVL.

The rearrangement joins TRBV14 to TRBJ2-1; 9 nucleotides align to TRBD1. CDR3 length: 15 amino acids. Losses at the gene ends were 1 base for V and 9 bases for J; bases not matched to a gene: 7. Germline CDR1 and CDR2: SGHDN and FVKESK. In DNA, the CDR3 is TGTGCCAGCAGCCAAGCTAACAGGGGGCTTGGTGAGCAGTTCTTC. Translated, it gives CASSQANRGLGEQFF.

The chain uses TRBV5-1 and TRBJ1-6; 10 bases are a match to TRBD1. CDR3 length: 15 amino acids. Germline values: CDR1 SGHRS, CDR2 YFSETQ. Germline trimming cut 4 bases from V and 10 bases from J; bases unmatched to any gene: 8. This chain's CDR3 is CASSNRQGAGSPLHF. DNA of the CDR3: TGCGCCAGCAGCAACCGACAGGGGGCCGGATCACCCCTCCACTTT.

V gene TRBV10-3 combines with J gene TRBJ1-1; D perhaps matches TRBD1 (6 bases). CDR3 length: 14 residues. V lost 6 bases and J 6 bases, leaving 17 bases between the germline ends. The germline V gene has CDR1 ENHRY and CDR2 SYGVKD. The CDR3 here is CAISQGTPGPEAFF. CDR3 DNA: TGTGCCATCAGCCAGGGGACACCGGGGCCTGAAGCTTTCTTT.

The V and J genes are TRBV4-1 and TRBJ2-3; D might be TRBD2 (7 bases). V was cut by 0 bases and J by 5 bases, with 15 bases left in between. The CDR3 consists of 16 residues. Germline-derived CDR1 and CDR2 are MGHRA and YSYEKL. The CDR3 is CASSQDSGGGGDTQYF. The CDR3 DNA is TGCGCCAGCAGCCAAGACTCGGGGGGCGGTGGAGATACGCAGTATTTT.

The chain employs TRBV6-5 and TRBJ1-2, with 9 bases aligning to TRBD1. The trim removed 7 bases at V and 3 bases at J, leaving 9 bases unmatched. The CDR3 spans 15 residues. Germline CDR1 is MNHEY and CDR2 is SVGAGI. CDR3 protein: CASTKADRGYYGYTF. CDR3 DNA sequence: TGTGCCAGCACTAAGGCGGACAGGGGTTACTATGGCTACACCTTC.

The sample holds one count of this clone. The chain joins TRBV20-1 to TRBJ2-2; 8 bases are a match to TRBD2. J gave up 5 bases and V 3 bases, and 11 bases lay outside the gene matches. CDR1 DFQATT and CDR2 SNEGSKA come from the germline V gene (reference sequence). CDR3 size: 16 residues. CDR3 protein: CSASRREAFGTGELFF. The CDR3 nucleotides read TGCAGTGCTAGTAGGCGGGAGGCATTCGGAACCGGGGAGCTGTTTTTT.

V and J are TRBV27 and TRBJ2-7; D possibly corresponds to TRBD2 (5 bases). Germline V gene data show CDR1 as MNHEY and CDR2 as SMNVEV (reference sequence). V was clipped by 4 bases and J by 2 bases, with 15 bases between them. The CDR3 has 15 residues. The CDR3 here is CASSWEKGTTYEQYF. The CDR3 DNA reads as TGTGCCAGCAGTTGGGAGAAAGGAACCACCTACGAGCAGTACTTC.

The rearrangement links TRBV6-1 to TRBJ1-1; D gene ambiguous. Trimming left V 0 bases short and J 4 bases short, with 6 bases between. Germline V CDR1 and CDR2: MNHNS, SASEGT. The CDR3 runs 13 residues. The CDR3: CASSEAPSTEAFF. The CDR3 DNA follows: TGTGCCAGCAGTGAAGCACCGAGCACTGAAGCTTTCTTT.

The V gene is TRBV10-3, the J gene TRBJ1-6; tentative D call: TRBD1 (5 bases). Between the trimmed V and J ends, which lost 5 bases and 10 bases, there was a span of 21 bases. In germline, CDR1 is ENHRY, CDR2 SYGVKD. There are 16 residues in the CDR3. CDR3 sequence reads: CAISFSPRDLNSPLHF. The CDR3 DNA is TGTGCCATCAGTTTCTCACCCCGGGACTTAAACTCACCCCTCCACTTT.

The CDR3 here is CASSQDLGTSGGARETQYF. The CDR3 nucleotides are TGCGCCAGCAGCCAAGATTTAGGGACTAGCGGGGGGGCAAGAGAGACCCAGTACTTC. This chain joins TRBV4-1 and TRBJ2-5; 16 nucleotides match TRBD2. Germline values: CDR1 MGHRA, CDR2 YSYEKL. V shed 0 bases, J shed 4 bases, and the junction held 8 bases outside the gene matches. The CDR3 spans 19 residues.

The chain uses TRBV5-1 and TRBJ1-1; 8 bases are a match to TRBD1. The CDR3 is 12 residues long. Trimming took 5 bases from V and 9 from J; bases not matched to a gene: 6. Germline CDR1 SGHRS, CDR2 YFSETQ. The CDR3 is CASRGQGEKAFF. The CDR3 coding sequence is TGCGCCAGCAGAGGACAGGGCGAGAAAGCTTTCTTT. Combining the CDR3 with reference TRBV5-1 and TRBJ1-1 gives the whole variable domain KAGVTQTPRYLIKTRGQQVTLSCSPISGHRSVSWYQQTPGQGLQFLFEYFSETQRNKGNFPGRFSGRQFSNSRSEMNVSTLELGDSALYLCASRGQGEKAFFGQGTRLTVV.

This chain connects TRBV2 to TRBJ2-5; D possibly corresponds to TRBD2 (6 bases). The germline V and J ends were trimmed by 3 bases and 2 bases, with 16 bases remaining between them. CDR1 and CDR2 (germline): SNHLY, FYNNEI. The CDR3 is made up of 16 amino acids. This chain's CDR3 is CASSDPIGTYQETQYF. DNA of the CDR3: TGTGCCAGCAGTGATCCCATAGGGACTTATCAAGAGACCCAGTACTTC.

This clone was seen a handful of times. The chain couples TRBV5-1 to TRBJ1-1, with TRBD1 as a possible D gene (5 bases). The V and J ends lost 1 base and 2 bases respectively, with 12 bases between them. Germline V gene data show CDR1 as SGHRS and CDR2 as YFSETQ. CDR3 size: 15 residues. This CDR3 reads CASSLTGQGNTEAFF. DNA for the CDR3: TGCGCCAGCAGCTTGACAGGTCAGGGTAACACTGAAGCTTTCTTT.